This TCR beta chain was profiled in a study of cytomegalovirus exposure and HLA in healthy donors. General observations from the study: The later analysis indicated that the majority of CMV-associated TCR beta chains appeared HLA-restricted. Over 150 TCR beta chains were listed as cytomegalovirus-associated. There were some public TCRs occurring in many donors, but most TCR sequences were rare.

Primers for the PCR totalled 60 Vbeta and 13 Jbeta. Only in-frame clones appear in the TCRdb table, and some are missing; sequencing was by immunoSEQ multiplex PCR. The sample has under 200,000 clones, less than 90% seen once. The CDR3 sequence is 17 residues long. Trimming removed 0 bases from V and 4 bases from J; junction bases left unmatched: 8. Germline lookup yields CDR1 SGHRS and CDR2 YFSETQ. Concerning this clone: What it recognizes is unknown.

Sequenced sample: PBMCs. The chain has TRBV5-1 and TRBJ1-3; 9 bases are a match to TRBD1. The source of this sequence is a boy aged 5-17 years in good health and CMV-seronegative. The CDR3 DNA follows: TGCGCCAGCAGCTTGGCCGTTGGACAGGGGTACGGAAACACCATATATTTT. Its translation is CASSLAVGQGYGNTIYF.